The rows below give T cell receptor beta chains drawn from one sample of a study of T cells after posttransplantation cyclophosphamide. Some clones are missing from TCRdb's copy, which holds only in-frame ones; the method was immunoSEQ multiplex PCR. The table includes approximately 11,000 clones, around four fifths detected once. This specimen was PBMCs, taken around 2,000 days after allogeneic stem cell transplant with posttransplant cyclophosphamide. The receptors were sampled from a female patient aged 50-59 years who received an allogeneic stem cell transplant from a related donor, was CMV-positive, and had no GVHD. These T cells may partly come from the graft donor. Both conserved end residues are part of each CDR3. A D gene is named only where the DNA matches it firmly. Rows give clone size only sometimes, using once, few, many, or a class for an expanded clone.

TRBJ1-2 TRBV10-3 TRBD1 . TGTGCCATCAGTGAGACTACCGGACAGGCTAACTATGGCTACACCTTC CAISETTGQANYGYTF
TRBJ2-1 TRBV6-5 TRBD2 . TGTGCCACCAGACTAGCGGGGTACAATGAGCAGTTCTTC CATRLAGYNEQFF
TRBJ2-1 TRBV4-2 TRBD2 . TGTGCCAGCAGCCCTTCTAGCGGGAGGGCCGGGGAGCAGTTCTTC CASSPSSGRAGEQFF
TRBJ2-3 TRBV4-1 . . TGCGCCAGCAGCCAAAGCGGACCTAGCACAGATACGCAGTATTTT CASSQSGPSTDTQYF
TRBJ2-3 TRBV7-6 . . TGTGCCAGCAGCTCTGGCGGAGGGCTCACAGATACGCAGTATTTT CASSSGGGLTDTQYF
TRBJ1-5 TRBV19 . . TGTGCCAGTAGTATTACCGGAGGGGTCCTCAATCAGCCCCAGCATTTT CASSITGGVLNQPQHF
TRBJ2-7 TRBV19 . . TGTGCCAGTAGTTTAATAGGGGGCGAGCAGTACTTC CASSLIGGEQYF
TRBJ1-1 TRBV6-4 . once TGTGCCAGCAGTGACTCCATGAACACTGAAGCTTTCTTT CASSDSMNTEAFF
TRBJ1-1 TRBV28 . . TGTGCCAGCAGTTTCTCAACGGTGAACAGTGAAGCTTTCTTT CASSFSTVNSEAFF
TRBJ2-1 TRBV10-3 . . TGTGCCATCAGCGGGGACAACTACAATGAGCAGTTCTTC CAISGDNYNEQFF
TRBJ1-3 TRBV18 . . TGTGCCAGCTCACCGACGCAGGGGGGAAACACCATATATTTT CASSPTQGGNTIYF
TRBJ1-2 TRBV5-8 . . TGTGCCAGCAGCTTGGAATGGGGGCTTACCTATGGCTACACCTTC CASSLEWGLTYGYTF
TRBJ2-7 TRBV7-9 . . TGTGCCAGCAGCTTAGCAGGGGCGGGAGAGCAGTACTTC CASSLAGAGEQYF
TRBJ1-1 TRBV7-2 . . TGTGCCAGCAGCATAAGATTACAGGGGAACACTGAAGCTTTCTTT CASSIRLQGNTEAFF
TRBJ2-7 TRBV28 TRBD2 . TGTGCCAGCAGTAAGGTGGGACTAGCGGGATCCTACGAGCAGTACTTC CASSKVGLAGSYEQYF
TRBJ1-2 TRBV4-3 TRBD1 . TGCGCCAGCAGCCCACAGACAGGGCTCGGGGGCTACACCTTC CASSPQTGLGGYTF
TRBJ2-7 TRBV7-6 . medium-sized TGTGCCAGCAGCTTGGGCCCGAACTACGAGCAGTACTTC CASSLGPNYEQYF
TRBJ1-1 TRBV19 . few TGTGCCAGTAAGTTTGGGCCAACTGAAGCTTTCTTT CASKFGPTEAFF
TRBJ2-7 TRBV7-2 TRBD2 . TGTGCCAGCAGCCCTCCCGGGACTAGCTTCGTCGAGCAGTACTTC CASSPPGTSFVEQYF
TRBJ2-2 TRBV4-3 . . TGCGCCAGCAGCCAAGAATCGATAACAGGGATCTCAGGGGAGCTGTTTTTT CASSQESITGISGELFF
TRBJ2-1 TRBV7-3 TRBD2 . TGTGCCAGCAGCCCACGGAGCGGGAGGGCACCTCTTCTTGAGTTCTTC CASSPRSGRAPLLEFF
TRBJ2-3 TRBV5-1 . . TGCGCCAGCAGCCCGGGGTCCTATACGCAGTATTTT CASSPGSYTQYF
TRBJ2-3 TRBV28 TRBD2 . TGTGCCAGCAGCCTTAGACTAGCGGGCCAAGAGGGGGCAGATACGCAGTATTTT CASSLRLAGQEGADTQYF
TRBJ2-5 TRBV6-5 . few TGTGCCTCCCAACTTGGAGGGGCGGAGGAGACCCAGTACTTC CASQLGGAEETQYF
TRBJ2-7 TRBV6-5 TRBD2 . TGTGCCACACTCCGACTAGCGGGGGTCGTGAACGAGCAGTACTTC CATLRLAGVVNEQYF
TRBJ2-1 TRBV28 . . TGTGCCAGCAGTCTATCCCCGCCTAGCGACCGCCTGAATGAGCAGTTCTTC CASSLSPPSDRLNEQFF
TRBJ2-1 TRBV9 . . TGTGCCAGCAGCGTAGGGTCGGTTCTGAATGAGCAGTTCTTC CASSVGSVLNEQFF
TRBJ2-3 TRBV18 TRBD2 few TGTGCCAGCTCACCTTCACTAGCGGAAGATACGCAGTATTTT CASSPSLAEDTQYF
TRBJ1-5 TRBV19 TRBD1 few TGTGCCAGTAACGACAGGGGAGGTTATAGCAATCAGCCCCAGCATTTT CASNDRGGYSNQPQHF
TRBJ2-6 TRBV10-3 TRBD2 once TGTGCCATCAGTGATGGGACTAGCGGATTTTCTGGGGCCAACGTCCTGACTTTC CAISDGTSGFSGANVLTF
TRBJ2-7 TRBV2 TRBD1 once TGTGCCAGCCTCCCCGGACAGGTACACGTTAACCCCTACGAGCAGTACTTC CASLPGQVHVNPYEQYF
TRBJ2-1 TRBV5-1 TRBD2 . TGCGCCAGCAGCTTGGCCTTGGGAATAGCGGGAAAATCCTACAATGAGCAGTTCTTC CASSLALGIAGKSYNEQFF
TRBJ2-2 TRBV5-1 . . TGCGCCAGCAGCCCGACTAGTTCGTGGACCGGGGAGCTGTTTTTT CASSPTSSWTGELFF
TRBJ2-7 TRBV5-1 TRBD2 once TGCGCCAGCAGCTTGGGGGTAGCGGGAGGAGAGGGCGAGCAGTACTTC CASSLGVAGGEGEQYF
TRBJ1-1 TRBV27 . . TGTGCCAGCAGTTTATTAGACACGAACACTGAAGCTTTCTTT CASSLLDTNTEAFF
TRBJ2-7 TRBV6-6 TRBD2 . TGTGCCAGCAGCACGGGGGGACCCTACGAGCAGTACTTC CASSTGGPYEQYF
TRBJ1-3 TRBV21-1 . . TGTGCCAGCAGCAATAGCAGGGGATCTGGAAACACCATATATTTT CASSNSRGSGNTIYF
TRBJ2-5 TRBV5-6 TRBD2 . TGTGCCAGCAGCAGAATCTCTAGCGGCCAAGAGACCCAGTACTTC CASSRISSGQETQYF
TRBJ1-2 TRBV14 . . TGTGCCAGCAGCCAAGAAAGAACAGGCGAGTATGGCTACACCTTC CASSQERTGEYGYTF
TRBJ2-7 TRBV30 TRBD2 . TGTGCCTGGAAGAGGACTAGCGGGACATCCTACGAGCAGTACTTC CAWKRTSGTSYEQYF
TRBJ1-1 TRBV28 . . TGTGCCAGCAGGAGGACTGGCACTGAAGCTTTCTTT CASRRTGTEAFF
TRBJ1-1 TRBV5-1 TRBD1 . TGCGCCAGCAGCTTCGGACAGGGGGCATCGAACACTGAAGCTTTCTTT CASSFGQGASNTEAFF
TRBJ2-1 TRBV9 TRBD1 . TGTGCCAGCAGCACTGGACAGGGAAGATACAATGAGCAGTTCTTC CASSTGQGRYNEQFF
TRBJ2-5 TRBV4-2 . . TGTGCCAGCAGCCAGGGAACTAGAAAAGAGACCCAGTACTTC CASSQGTRKETQYF
TRBJ2-1 TRBV27 . . TGTGCCAGCAGCCCCTTGCGGGGTTGGGGTGAGCAGTTCTTC CASSPLRGWGEQFF